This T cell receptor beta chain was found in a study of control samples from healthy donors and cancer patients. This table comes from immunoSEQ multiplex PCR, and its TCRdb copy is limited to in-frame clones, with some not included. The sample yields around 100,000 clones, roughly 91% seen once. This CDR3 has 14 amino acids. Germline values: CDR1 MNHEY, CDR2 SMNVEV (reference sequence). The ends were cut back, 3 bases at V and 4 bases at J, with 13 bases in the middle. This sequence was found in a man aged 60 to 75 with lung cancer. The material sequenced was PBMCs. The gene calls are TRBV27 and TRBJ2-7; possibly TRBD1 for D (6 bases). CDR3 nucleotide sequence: TGTGCCAGCAGTTTTGGGACACAACCGTACGAGCAGTACTTC. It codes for CASSFGTQPYEQYF.